The 2 T cell receptor beta chains given below trace back to one sample, sequenced in a study of cytomegalovirus exposure and HLA in healthy donors. Primers for the PCR totalled 60 Vbeta and 13 Jbeta. Only in-frame clones appear in the TCRdb table, and some are missing; sequencing was by immunoSEQ multiplex PCR. The table records 200,000 or so clones, 70% to 80% of them present only once. The specimen sequenced was PBMCs. The receptor set was obtained from a male donor in good health and CMV-seropositive.

As DNA, the CDR3 is TGTGCCACCTCAGGGTTTATTAGGTCAGGTACGCAGTATTTT. It is translated as CATSGFIRSGTQYF. The chain joins TRBV7-2 to TRBJ2-3, with TRBD1 as a possible D gene (5 bases). Germline-derived CDR1 and CDR2 are SGHTA and FQGNSA. There are 14 residues in the CDR3. Trimming cost V 10 bases and J 8 bases, with 22 bases left between them.

The V gene is TRBV7-9, the J gene TRBJ2-5, with 7 bases fitting TRBD2. In germline, CDR1 is SEHNR, CDR2 FQNEAQ (reference sequence). V lost 7 bases to trimming and J lost 1 base; unmatched junction nucleotides: 12. The CDR3 consists of 16 residues. CDR3 in DNA: TGTGCCAGCAATCGGGCTAGCGGAGGGTTCCAAGAGACCCAGTACTTC. Translation gives CASNRASGGFQETQYF.